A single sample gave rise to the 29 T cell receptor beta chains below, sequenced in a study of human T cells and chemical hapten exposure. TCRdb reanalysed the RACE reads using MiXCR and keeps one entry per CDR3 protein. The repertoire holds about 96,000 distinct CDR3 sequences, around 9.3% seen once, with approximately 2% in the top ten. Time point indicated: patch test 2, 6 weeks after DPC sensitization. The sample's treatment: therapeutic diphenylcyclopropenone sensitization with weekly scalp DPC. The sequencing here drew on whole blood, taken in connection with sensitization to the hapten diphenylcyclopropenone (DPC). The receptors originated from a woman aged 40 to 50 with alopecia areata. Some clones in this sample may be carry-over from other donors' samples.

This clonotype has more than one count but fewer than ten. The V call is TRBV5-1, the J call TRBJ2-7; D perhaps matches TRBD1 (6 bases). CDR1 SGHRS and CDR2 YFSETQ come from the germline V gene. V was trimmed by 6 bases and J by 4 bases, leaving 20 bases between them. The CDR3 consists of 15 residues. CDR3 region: CASKGDPPVSYEQYF. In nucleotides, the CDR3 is TGCGCCAGCAAGGGGGACCCGCCGGTATCATACGAGCAGTACTTC.

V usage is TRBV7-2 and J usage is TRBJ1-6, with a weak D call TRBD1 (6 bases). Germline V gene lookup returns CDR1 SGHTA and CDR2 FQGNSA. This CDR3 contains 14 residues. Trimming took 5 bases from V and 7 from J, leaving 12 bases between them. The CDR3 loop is CASSPGAHNSPLHF. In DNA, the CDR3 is TGTGCCAGCAGCCCAGGGGCGCACAATTCACCCCTCCACTTT.

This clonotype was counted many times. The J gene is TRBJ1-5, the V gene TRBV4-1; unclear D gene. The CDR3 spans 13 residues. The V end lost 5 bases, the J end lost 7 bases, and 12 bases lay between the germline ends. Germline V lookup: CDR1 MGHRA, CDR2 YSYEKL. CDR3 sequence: CASSGERYQPQHF. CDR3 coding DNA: TGCGCCAGCAGCGGAGAAAGGTACCAGCCCCAGCATTTT.

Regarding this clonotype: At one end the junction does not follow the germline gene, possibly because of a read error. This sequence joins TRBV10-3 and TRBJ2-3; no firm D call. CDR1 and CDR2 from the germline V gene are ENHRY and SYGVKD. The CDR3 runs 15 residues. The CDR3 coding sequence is TGTGCCATCACTGAAAGCCTGGAGAATACAGATGCGCAGTATTTT. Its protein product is CAITESLENTDAQYF.

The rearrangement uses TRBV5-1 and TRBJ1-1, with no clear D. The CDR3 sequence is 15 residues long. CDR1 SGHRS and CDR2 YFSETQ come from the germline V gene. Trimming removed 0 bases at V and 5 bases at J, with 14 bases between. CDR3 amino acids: CASSLGASEGTEAFF. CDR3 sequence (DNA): TGCGCCAGCAGCTTGGGGGCCAGCGAGGGAACTGAAGCTTTCTTT.

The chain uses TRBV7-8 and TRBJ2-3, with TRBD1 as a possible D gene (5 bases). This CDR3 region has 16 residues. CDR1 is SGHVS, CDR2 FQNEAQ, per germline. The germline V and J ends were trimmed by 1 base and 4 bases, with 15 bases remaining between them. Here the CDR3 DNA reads TGTGCCAGCAGCTTAGAGAGAAGTACAGGTTCAGATACGCAGTATTTT. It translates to CASSLERSTGSDTQYF.

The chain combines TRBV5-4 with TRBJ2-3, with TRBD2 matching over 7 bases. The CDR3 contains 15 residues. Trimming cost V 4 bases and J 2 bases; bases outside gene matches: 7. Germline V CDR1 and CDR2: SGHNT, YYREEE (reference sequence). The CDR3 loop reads CASSQKAGLTDTQYF. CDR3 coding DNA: TGTGCCAGCAGCCAGAAAGCGGGACTCACAGATACGCAGTATTTT.

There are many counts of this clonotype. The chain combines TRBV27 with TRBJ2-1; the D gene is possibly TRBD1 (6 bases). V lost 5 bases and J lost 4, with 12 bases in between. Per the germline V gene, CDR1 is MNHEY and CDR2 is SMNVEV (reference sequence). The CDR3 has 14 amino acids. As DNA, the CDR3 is TGTGCCAGCAGTCCGCGACAGGCATACAATGAGCAGTTCTTC. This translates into CASSPRQAYNEQFF.

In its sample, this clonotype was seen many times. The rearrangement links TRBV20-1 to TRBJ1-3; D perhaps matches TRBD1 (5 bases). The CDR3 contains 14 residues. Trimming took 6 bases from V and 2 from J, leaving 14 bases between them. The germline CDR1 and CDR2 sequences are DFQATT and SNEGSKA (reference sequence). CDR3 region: CSARLGAAGNTIYF. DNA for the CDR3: TGCAGTGCCAGACTTGGGGCTGCTGGAAACACCATATATTTT.

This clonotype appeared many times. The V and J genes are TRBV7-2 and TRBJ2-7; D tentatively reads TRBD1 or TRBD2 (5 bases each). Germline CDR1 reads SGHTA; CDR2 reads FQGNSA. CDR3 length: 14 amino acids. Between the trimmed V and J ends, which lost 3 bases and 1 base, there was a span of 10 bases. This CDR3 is CASSFGRESYEQYF. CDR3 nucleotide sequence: TGTGCCAGCAGCTTCGGCAGGGAGTCCTACGAGCAGTACTTC.

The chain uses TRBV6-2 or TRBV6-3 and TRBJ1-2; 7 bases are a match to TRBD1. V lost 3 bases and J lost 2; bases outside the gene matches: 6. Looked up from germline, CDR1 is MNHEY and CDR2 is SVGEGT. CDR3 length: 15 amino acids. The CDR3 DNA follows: TGTGCCAGCAGTTATCTGGGACAGAGCAACTATGGCTACACCTTC. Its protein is CASSYLGQSNYGYTF.

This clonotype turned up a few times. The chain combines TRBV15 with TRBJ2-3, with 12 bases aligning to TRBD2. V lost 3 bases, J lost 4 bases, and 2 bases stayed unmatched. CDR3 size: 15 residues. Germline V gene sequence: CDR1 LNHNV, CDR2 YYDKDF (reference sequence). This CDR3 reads CATSRTSGSADTQYF. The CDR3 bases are TGTGCCACCAGCAGGACTAGCGGGAGTGCAGATACGCAGTATTTT. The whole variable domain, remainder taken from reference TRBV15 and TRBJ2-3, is DAMVIQNPRYQVTQFGKPVTLSCSQTLNHNVMYWYQQKSSQAPKLLFHYYDKDFNNEADTPDNFQSRRPNTSFCFLDIRSPGLGDTAMYLCATSRTSGSADTQYFGPGTRLTVL.

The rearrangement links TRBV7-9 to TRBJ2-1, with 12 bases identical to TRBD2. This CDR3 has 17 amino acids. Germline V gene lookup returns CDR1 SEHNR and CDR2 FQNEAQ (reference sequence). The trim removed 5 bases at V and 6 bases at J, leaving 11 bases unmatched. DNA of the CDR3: TGTGCCAGCAGCCCAATGCTAGCGGGAGGGTTTGGCAATGAGCAGTTCTTC. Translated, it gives CASSPMLAGGFGNEQFF.

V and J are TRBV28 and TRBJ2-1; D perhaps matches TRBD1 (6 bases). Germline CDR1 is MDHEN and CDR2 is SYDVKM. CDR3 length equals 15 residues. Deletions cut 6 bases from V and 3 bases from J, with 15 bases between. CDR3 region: CASRPTGLGYNEQFF. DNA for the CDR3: TGTGCCAGCAGACCCACAGGGTTGGGCTACAATGAGCAGTTCTTC.

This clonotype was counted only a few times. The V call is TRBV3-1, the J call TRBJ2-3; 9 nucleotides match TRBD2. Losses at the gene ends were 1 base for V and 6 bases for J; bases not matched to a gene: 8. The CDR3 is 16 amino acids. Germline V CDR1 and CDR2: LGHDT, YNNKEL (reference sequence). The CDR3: CASSQVLAGIIDTQYF. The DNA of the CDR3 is TGTGCCAGCAGCCAAGTACTAGCGGGTATCATCGATACGCAGTATTTT.

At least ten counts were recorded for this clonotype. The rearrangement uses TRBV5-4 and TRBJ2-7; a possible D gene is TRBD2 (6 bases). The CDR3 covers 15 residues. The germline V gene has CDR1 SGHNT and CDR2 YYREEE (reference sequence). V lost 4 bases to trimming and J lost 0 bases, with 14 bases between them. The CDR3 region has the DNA TGTGCCAGCAGCCCCCACGCGGGACCCTCCTACGAGCAGTACTTC. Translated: CASSPHAGPSYEQYF.

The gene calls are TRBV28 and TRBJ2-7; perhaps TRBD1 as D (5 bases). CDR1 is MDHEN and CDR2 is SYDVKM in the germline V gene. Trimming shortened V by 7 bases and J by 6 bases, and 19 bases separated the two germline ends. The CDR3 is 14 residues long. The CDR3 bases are TGTGCCAGCACGCGAGTTACCAAAAGGGGCGAGCAGTACTTC. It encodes CASTRVTKRGEQYF.

The CDR3 DNA reads TGTGCCAGCAGCCCCGGGATCCGAGAGACCCAGTACTTC. It is translated as CASSPGIRETQYF. The chain links TRBV7-2 to TRBJ2-5; the D gene is possibly TRBD2 (5 bases). This CDR3 contains 13 residues. Germline assignment: CDR1 SGHTA and CDR2 FQGNSA. V was trimmed by 5 bases and J by 4 bases, leaving 11 bases between them.

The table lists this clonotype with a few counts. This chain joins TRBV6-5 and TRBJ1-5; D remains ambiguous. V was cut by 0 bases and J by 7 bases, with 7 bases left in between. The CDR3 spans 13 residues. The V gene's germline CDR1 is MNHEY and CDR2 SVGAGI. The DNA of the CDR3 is TGTGCCAGCAGTTACTCGAGGATGCAGCCCCAGCATTTT. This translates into CASSYSRMQPQHF.

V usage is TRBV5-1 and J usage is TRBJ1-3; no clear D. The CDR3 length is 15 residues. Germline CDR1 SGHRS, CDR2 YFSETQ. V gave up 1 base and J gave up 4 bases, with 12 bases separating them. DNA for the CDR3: TGCGCCAGCAGCTTGATGGGGTCTTACGGAAACACCATATATTTT. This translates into CASSLMGSYGNTIYF.

This CDR3 is CSVLMAFGQPQHF. The CDR3 nucleotides are TGCAGCGTTCTAATGGCGTTTGGACAGCCCCAGCATTTT. V is TRBV29-1 and J is TRBJ1-5; D is uncertain. V was cut by 5 bases and J by 7 bases, with 15 bases left in between. Germline V gene sequence: CDR1 SQVTM, CDR2 ANQGSEA. The CDR3 is 13 residues long.

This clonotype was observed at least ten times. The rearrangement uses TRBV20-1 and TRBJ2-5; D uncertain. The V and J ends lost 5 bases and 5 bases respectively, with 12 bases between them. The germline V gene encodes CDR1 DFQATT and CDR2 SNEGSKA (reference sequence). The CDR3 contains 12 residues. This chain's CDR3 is CSAPGVMETQYF. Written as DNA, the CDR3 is TGCAGTGCTCCAGGAGTGATGGAGACCCAGTACTTC.

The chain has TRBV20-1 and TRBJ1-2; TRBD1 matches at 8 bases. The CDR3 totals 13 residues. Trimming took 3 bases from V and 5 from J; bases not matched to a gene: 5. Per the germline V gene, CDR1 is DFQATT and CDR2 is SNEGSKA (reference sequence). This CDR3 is CSASPGTGYGYTF. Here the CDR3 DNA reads TGCAGTGCTAGCCCCGGGACAGGTTATGGCTACACCTTC.

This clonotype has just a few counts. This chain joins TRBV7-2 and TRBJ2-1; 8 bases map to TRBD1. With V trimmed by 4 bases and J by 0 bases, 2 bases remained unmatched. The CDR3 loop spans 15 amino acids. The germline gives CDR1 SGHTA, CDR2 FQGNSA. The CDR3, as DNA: TGTGCCAGCAGCTCCGACAGGGGCTCCTACAATGAGCAGTTCTTC. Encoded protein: CASSSDRGSYNEQFF.

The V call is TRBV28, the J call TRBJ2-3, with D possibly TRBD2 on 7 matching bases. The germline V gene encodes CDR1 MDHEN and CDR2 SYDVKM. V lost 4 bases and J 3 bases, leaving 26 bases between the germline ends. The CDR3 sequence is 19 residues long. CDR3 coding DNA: TGTGCCAGCAGTTCAAGGAGATGGGGGCGGGAGCGAAAAACAGATACGCAGTATTTT. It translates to CASSSRRWGRERKTDTQYF.

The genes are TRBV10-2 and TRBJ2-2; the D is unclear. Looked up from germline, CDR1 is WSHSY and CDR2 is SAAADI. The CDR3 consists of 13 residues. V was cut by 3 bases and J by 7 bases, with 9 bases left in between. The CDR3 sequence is CASSDPFGGELFF. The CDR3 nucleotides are TGCGCCAGCAGTGATCCCTTCGGCGGGGAGCTGTTTTTT.

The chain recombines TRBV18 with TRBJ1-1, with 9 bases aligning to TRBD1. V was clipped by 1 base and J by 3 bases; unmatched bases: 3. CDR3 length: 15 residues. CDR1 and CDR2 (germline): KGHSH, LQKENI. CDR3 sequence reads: CASSPRTGEYTEAFF. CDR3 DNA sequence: TGTGCCAGCTCACCACGGACAGGGGAATACACTGAAGCTTTCTTT.

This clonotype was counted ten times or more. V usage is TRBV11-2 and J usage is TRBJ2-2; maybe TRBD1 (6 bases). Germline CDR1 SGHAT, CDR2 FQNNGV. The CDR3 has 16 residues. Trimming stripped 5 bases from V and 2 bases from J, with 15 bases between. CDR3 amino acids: CASSPRMGTNTGELFF. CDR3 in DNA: TGTGCCAGCAGCCCACGCATGGGGACAAACACCGGGGAGCTGTTTTTT.

The CDR3 here is CASTLQGAYGEQYF. DNA of the CDR3: TGTGCCAGCACTCTACAGGGGGCGTACGGCGAGCAGTACTTC. The gene calls are TRBV6-2 or TRBV6-3 and TRBJ2-7; 9 bases fit TRBD1. The germline CDR1 and CDR2 sequences are MNHEY and SVGEGT. This CDR3 has 14 residues. After removal of 7 bases from V and 6 bases from J, the junction contained 10 bases not matched to a gene.